These 4 T cell receptor beta chains share one sample of origin, sequenced in a study of blood T cell repertoires in COVID-19. Data came from immunoSEQ multiplex PCR; TCRdb stores just in-frame clones and leaves some out. The sample yields some 69,000 clones, over 70% seen once. The sequencing input was peripheral blood. These receptors came from an elderly man with active or convalescent COVID-19.

The V gene is TRBV28, the J gene TRBJ2-7; perhaps TRBD1 as D (6 bases). The CDR3 is made up of 13 amino acids. Deletions cut 6 bases from V and 5 bases from J, with 14 bases between. Germline V gene data show CDR1 as MDHEN and CDR2 as SYDVKM. The CDR3 nucleotides are TGTGCCAGCAGCAGGGACATTGACGACGAGCAGTACTTC. This codes for CASSRDIDDEQYF.

Only one count was recorded for this clone. The V call is TRBV9, the J call TRBJ2-6; D may be TRBD1 (6 bases). Between the trimmed V and J ends, which lost 4 bases and 1 base, there was a span of 12 bases. The CDR3 sequence is 16 residues long. Germline V gene lookup returns CDR1 SGDLS and CDR2 YYNGEE. CDR3 protein: CASSIRGGSGANVLTF. The CDR3 DNA is TGTGCCAGCAGCATCAGAGGGGGATCTGGGGCCAACGTCCTGACTTTC.

The chain uses TRBV5-4 and TRBJ2-3, with 13 positions matching TRBD2. The V gene's germline CDR1 is SGHNT and CDR2 YYREEE (reference sequence). The V gene end was trimmed by 4 bases and the J gene end by 8 bases; junction bases not matched to a gene: 7. The CDR3 consists of 15 residues. The CDR3: CASSQTTSGGSTQYF. CDR3 bases: TGTGCCAGCAGCCAGACGACTAGCGGGGGGTCTACGCAGTATTTT.

The chain uses TRBV28 and TRBJ1-5; D is possibly TRBD1 (5 bases). The V and J ends lost 0 bases and 1 base respectively, with 13 bases between them. CDR1 and CDR2 from the germline V gene are MDHEN and SYDVKM. The CDR3 length is 17 residues. This CDR3 reads CASSLWGLRVSNQPQHF. DNA of the CDR3: TGTGCCAGCAGTTTATGGGGACTCAGGGTCAGCAATCAGCCCCAGCATTTT.